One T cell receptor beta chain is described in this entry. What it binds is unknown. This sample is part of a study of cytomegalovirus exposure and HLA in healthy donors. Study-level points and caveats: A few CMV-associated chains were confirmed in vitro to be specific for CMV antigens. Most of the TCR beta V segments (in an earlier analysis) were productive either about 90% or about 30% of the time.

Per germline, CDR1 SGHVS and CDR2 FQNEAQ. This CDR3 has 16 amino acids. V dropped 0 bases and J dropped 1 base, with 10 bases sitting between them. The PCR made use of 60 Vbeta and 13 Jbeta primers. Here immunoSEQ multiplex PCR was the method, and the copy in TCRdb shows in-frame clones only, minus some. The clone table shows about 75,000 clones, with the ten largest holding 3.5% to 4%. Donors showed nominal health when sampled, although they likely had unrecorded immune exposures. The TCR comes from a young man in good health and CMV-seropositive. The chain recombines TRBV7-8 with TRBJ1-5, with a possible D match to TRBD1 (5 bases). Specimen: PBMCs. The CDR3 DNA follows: TGTGCCAGCAGCTTAGCGCGGGGGGGAAGCAATCAGCCCCAGCATTTT. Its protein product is CASSLARGGSNQPQHF.